This T cell receptor beta chain was sequenced during a study of shared clonotypes between healthy human individuals. Points on this clone: Antigen: not known.

For sorted subsets, approximately 0.2 ug DNA per replicate equaled about 30,000 T cell genomes. Sequenced by immunoSEQ multiplex PCR; TCRdb stores in-frame clones only, minus some. Among millions of clones listed, over 90% were seen once. The CDR3 has 13 residues. Trimming left V 4 bases short and J 6 bases short, with 12 bases between. Germline loops: CDR1 MDHEN, CDR2 SYDVKM. General study results and limits: The diversity represented, both genetic and in exposure history, was limited by few donors.

This chain joins TRBV28 and TRBJ1-1; D remains ambiguous. The origin of this receptor is a man between 18 and 35 years old in good health. Some clones in this sample may be carry-over from other donors' samples. The sequenced material came from naive CD4+ T cells from PBMCs. The subset is: CD45RA+ positively selected. The CDR3: CASSSPGRSEAFF. CDR3 nucleotides: TGTGCCAGCAGTTCCCCCGGACGGTCTGAAGCTTTCTTT.